This T cell receptor (beta chain) was captured by sequencing in a study of identical twins. TCRdb called the 5' RACE reads again in MiXCR, with one record for every CDR3 protein. In the table there are 690,000 or so distinct CDR3 sequences, 8% to 9% of which are singletons. The J segment lost 6 bases and the V segment lost 6 bases, leaving 9 bases of the junction unmatched. CDR1 and CDR2 from the germline V gene are DFQATT and SNEGSKA (reference sequence). This CDR3 is 13 amino acids long. There were only healthy Caucasians among the donors. This sample also appeared in a second study, on yellow fever vaccine responses in identical twins.

The receptor comes from a woman aged 18-29 years in good health. V gene TRBV20-1 combines with J gene TRBJ1-1; TRBD1 matches at 8 bases. The sample taken for sequencing was PBMCs. CDR3 bases: TGCAGTGCGCCAGGGGGCTTGTATCCTGAAGCTTTCTTT. Protein sequence: CSAPGGLYPEAFF.